The next 10 T cell receptor beta chains were all read from a single sample in a study of blood T cell repertoires in COVID-19. Profiling relied on immunoSEQ multiplex PCR, and the TCRdb table lists in-frame clones only, not all of them. The profile shows fewer than 350,000 clones, 85% to 90% of them singletons. The sequenced sample consisted of PBMCs or T cells enriched from blood (not recorded which). These receptors came from a woman under 30 with acute COVID-19.

This clone was observed once. This specimen includes other DNA sequences encoding the same CDR3. This chain links TRBV30 with TRBJ2-7, with TRBD1 as a possible D gene (7 bases). Germline CDR1 GTSNPN, CDR2 SVGIG (reference sequence). The CDR3 length is 14 residues. Trimming stripped 0 bases from V and 3 bases from J, with 12 bases between. CDR3 in DNA: TGTGCCTGGAGTGTGGGGCAGGGGGGCTACGAGCAGTACTTC. It encodes CAWSVGQGGYEQYF. The entire variable domain, with the rest obtained from reference TRBV30 and TRBJ2-7, is as follows: SQTIHQWPATLVQPVGSPLSLECTVEGTSNPNLYWYRQAAGRGLQLLFYSVGIGQISSEVPQNLSASRPQDRQFILSSKKLLLSDSGFYLCAWSVGQGGYEQYFGPGTRLTVT.

V and J are TRBV27 and TRBJ2-5, with D uncertain. The germline CDR1 and CDR2 sequences are MNHEY and SMNVEV (reference sequence). V was trimmed by 5 bases and J by 4 bases, leaving 8 bases between them. The CDR3 runs to 12 residues. This CDR3 reads CASSHPGETQYF. CDR3 coding DNA: TGTGCCAGCAGTCACCCGGGAGAGACCCAGTACTTC.

The chain has TRBV19 and TRBJ1-5; D call uncertain. The CDR3 extends over 15 amino acids. Trimming pared 4 bases from V and 3 bases from J, leaving 13 bases between. Germline assignment: CDR1 LNHDA and CDR2 SQIVND (reference sequence). The CDR3 coding sequence is TGTGCCAGTAGTAAAAACAGTTACTCCAATCAGCCCCAGCATTTT. Protein sequence: CASSKNSYSNQPQHF.

This clone showed up just once. The CDR3 spells CASSQSGAGGYEQYF. As DNA, the CDR3 is TGTGCCAGCAGTCAAAGCGGCGCCGGGGGTTACGAGCAGTACTTC. The chain links TRBV7-2 to TRBJ2-7, with a possible D match to TRBD2 (6 bases). Looked up from germline, CDR1 is SGHTA and CDR2 is FQGNSA. V lost 6 bases and J 4 bases, leaving 19 bases between the germline ends. The CDR3 spans 15 residues.

The chain combines TRBV5-1 with TRBJ2-7; 10 bases align to TRBD1. Trimming at V came to 2 bases and at J to 7 bases, leaving 9 bases not matched to a gene. Looked up from germline, CDR1 is SGHRS and CDR2 is YFSETQ. The CDR3 is made up of 15 amino acids. CDR3 protein: CASSLDRGQVREQYF. The DNA of the CDR3 is TGCGCCAGCAGCTTAGACAGGGGGCAAGTTAGGGAGCAGTACTTC.

The chain carries TRBV5-1 and TRBJ2-5, with 8 bases identical to TRBD1. Germline assignment: CDR1 SGHRS and CDR2 YFSETQ. The CDR3 is 16 residues long. V gave up 3 bases and J gave up 5 bases; unmatched junction bases: 12. The CDR3 DNA reads as TGCGCCAGCAGCTGGGCAGGGGCAGGGGGCGCGGAGACCCAGTACTTC. Translation gives CASSWAGAGGAETQYF.

The chain recombines TRBV2 with TRBJ2-7; 11 bases map to TRBD2. The CDR3 has 14 residues. Germline lookup yields CDR1 SNHLY and CDR2 FYNNEI. Unmatched junction bases numbered 2, after V lost 5 bases and J lost 2 bases. This CDR3 is CASSIAGGAYEQYF. The CDR3 coding sequence is TGTGCCAGCAGTATAGCGGGAGGGGCCTACGAGCAGTACTTC.

This clone occurred a few times. V usage is TRBV5-6 and J usage is TRBJ2-7; perhaps TRBD2 as D (5 bases). There are 14 residues in the CDR3. Per germline, CDR1 SGHDT and CDR2 YYEEEE. Trimming took 2 bases from V and 6 from J, leaving 15 bases between them. CDR3 DNA sequence: TGTGCCAGCAGCTTACGTCCAACTGGAGGCGAGCAGTACTTC. It yields the protein CASSLRPTGGEQYF.

The chain joins TRBV7-9 to TRBJ2-5; perhaps TRBD2 as D (6 bases). V shed 4 bases and J shed 5 bases, with 23 bases lying between them. Germline V gives CDR1 SEHNR, CDR2 FQNEAQ (reference sequence). The CDR3 spans 17 residues. The CDR3 sequence is CASSSGEDKRKVETQYF. The CDR3 nucleotides are TGTGCCAGCAGCTCCGGGGAGGACAAACGCAAGGTGGAGACCCAGTACTTC.

This chain uses TRBV28 with TRBJ2-1; 9 bases are a match to TRBD2. The CDR3 sequence is 16 residues long. V dropped 9 bases and J dropped 1; count of bases not matched to a gene: 10. Germline CDR1 MDHEN, CDR2 SYDVKM. The CDR3 loop is CASMRLAASSYNEQFF. In nucleotides, the CDR3 is TGTGCCAGTATGAGACTAGCGGCATCTTCCTACAATGAGCAGTTCTTC.